The 14 T cell receptor beta chains below come from one sample, sequenced in a study of cytotoxic CD8 clonotypes in ibrutinib-treated CLL. Clones were read by immunoSEQ multiplex PCR, and TCRdb kept only the in-frame ones, dropping some. The sample holds approximately 200,000 clones, about 72% seen once. The source material was PBMCs, sampled after 24 months of ibrutinib treatment. Receptors were obtained from a human donor with chronic lymphocytic leukemia.

The V and J genes are TRBV5-1 and TRBJ2-2; D is unclear. V lost 1 base to trimming and J lost 2 bases, with 9 bases between them. The CDR3 is 15 residues long. The V gene's germline CDR1 is SGHRS and CDR2 YFSETQ. The CDR3 here is CASSLLGRNTGELFF. The CDR3 bases are TGCGCCAGCAGCTTGTTAGGCAGAAACACCGGGGAGCTGTTTTTT.

Remarks on this clone: Compared with germline, one end of the junction differs, possibly owing to a read error. This rearrangement joins TRBV27 to TRBJ2-7, with D uncertain. CDR3 length: 13 amino acids. The germline gives CDR1 MNHEY, CDR2 SMNVEV (reference sequence). CDR3 DNA sequence: TGTACCAGCAGTTCCCAGTTCTACTACGAGCAGTACTTC. It specifies CTSSSQFYYEQYF.

V gene TRBV30 combines with J gene TRBJ2-5, with 7 bases matching TRBD2. Germline CDR1 reads GTSNPN; CDR2 reads SVGIG (reference sequence). The ends lost 0 bases at V and 1 base at J; junction bases unmatched: 5. This CDR3 contains 15 residues. CDR3 residues: CAWSVGGSLQETQYF. The CDR3 region has the DNA TGTGCCTGGAGTGTCGGGGGGTCCCTCCAAGAGACCCAGTACTTC.

This clone was detected only a few times. This chain connects TRBV2 to TRBJ1-2; D is unclear. Germline V CDR1 and CDR2: SNHLY, FYNNEI. Trimming shortened V by 4 bases and J by 2 bases, and 8 bases separated the two germline ends. CDR3 length equals 13 residues. CDR3 sequence: CASSGAGNYGYTF. Here the CDR3 DNA reads TGTGCCAGCAGTGGGGCCGGGAACTATGGCTACACCTTC. Drawing the rest from reference TRBV2 and TRBJ1-2, the complete variable domain is EPEVTQTPSHQVTQMGQEVILRCVPISNHLYFYWYRQILGQKVEFLVSFYNNEISEKSEIFDDQFSVERPDGSNFTLKIRSTKLEDSAMYFCASSGAGNYGYTFGSGTRLTVV.

The sample holds a few counts of this clone. V is TRBV10-1 and J is TRBJ2-1; D ambiguous. There are 13 residues in the CDR3. Germline V lookup: CDR1 WNHNN, CDR2 SYGVQD (reference sequence). V lost 0 bases to trimming and J lost 4 bases, with 4 bases between them. The CDR3 spells CASSESTYNEQFF. The CDR3 region has the DNA TGCGCCAGCAGTGAGTCCACTTACAATGAGCAGTTCTTC.

This clone has only a few counts. The chain has TRBV21-1 and TRBJ2-7. TRBV21-1 is a pseudogene segment. This CDR3 contains 16 residues. The CDR3 DNA sequence: TGTGCCAGCATAGTGATCAGGACGGAGAGCTCCTACGAGCAGTACTTC. Its protein product is CASIVIRTESSYEQYF.

This clone was detected only a few times. This chain uses TRBV5-1 with TRBJ2-7, with a possible D match to TRBD1 (5 bases). Trimming cost V 2 bases and J 6 bases, with 9 bases left between them. Germline lookup yields CDR1 SGHRS and CDR2 YFSETQ. This CDR3 spans 12 amino acids. The CDR3 DNA sequence: TGCGCCAGCAGCTTTAGGGGCGGCGAGCAGTACTTC. It is translated as CASSFRGGEQYF.

This clone has just a few counts. The rearrangement uses TRBV27 and TRBJ2-2; TRBD2 is a possible D gene (6 bases). Trimming pared 7 bases from V and 6 bases from J, leaving 15 bases between. The germline gives CDR1 MNHEY, CDR2 SMNVEV (reference sequence). The CDR3 extends over 14 amino acids. CDR3 in amino acids: CASNPEGPAGELFF. DNA of the CDR3: TGTGCCAGCAACCCGGAGGGGCCCGCCGGGGAGCTGTTTTTT.

There are a few counts of this clone. CDR3 coding DNA: TGTGCCAGCAGCCCCTACCCGGGGACCCTCGCCGGGGAGCTGTTTTTT. It specifies CASSPYPGTLAGELFF. This sequence joins TRBV7-7 and TRBJ2-2, with D perhaps given as TRBD1 or TRBD2 (5 bases each). The CDR3 is 16 residues long. V lost 5 bases and J lost 6, with 19 bases in between. Germline V gives CDR1 SSHAT, CDR2 FNYEAQ (reference sequence).

The gene calls are TRBV5-1 and TRBJ2-5, with 7 bases that match TRBD2. The CDR3 has 17 residues. Germline V gene sequence: CDR1 SGHRS, CDR2 YFSETQ. The J segment lost 1 base and the V segment lost 0 bases, leaving 9 bases of the junction unmatched. CDR3 bases: TGCGCCAGCAGCTTGGCCATCATGGGAGGGACCCAAGAGACCCAGTACTTC. Protein sequence: CASSLAIMGGTQETQYF.

V usage is TRBV27 and J usage is TRBJ2-6; D is undetermined. This CDR3 has 12 residues. Germline V gives CDR1 MNHEY, CDR2 SMNVEV (reference sequence). Trimming stripped 4 bases from V and 2 bases from J, with 0 bases between. The CDR3 nucleotides read TGTGCCAGCAGTTCTGGGGCCAACGTCCTGACTTTC. Translation gives CASSSGANVLTF.

The genes are TRBV7-9 and TRBJ2-7; 8 nucleotides agree with TRBD1. V dropped 3 bases and J dropped 4; count of bases not matched to a gene: 8. From germline, CDR1 is SEHNR and CDR2 FQNEAQ (reference sequence). The CDR3 loop spans 15 amino acids. The CDR3 loop reads CASSFKGTGNYEQYF. The CDR3, as DNA: TGTGCCAGCAGCTTCAAGGGGACAGGAAATTACGAGCAGTACTTC.

This sequence joins TRBV9 and TRBJ2-3; 11 bases agree with TRBD2. The germline gives CDR1 SGDLS, CDR2 YYNGEE. This CDR3 spans 18 amino acids. V shed 4 bases and J 3 bases; nucleotides not matched to a gene: 13. The CDR3 reads CASSIGVGGLAATDTQYF. CDR3 nucleotide sequence: TGTGCCAGCAGCATCGGGGTAGGGGGACTAGCGGCAACAGATACGCAGTATTTT.

The chain combines TRBV11-3 with TRBJ2-3; 11 bases fit TRBD2. Germline V gives CDR1 SGHNT, CDR2 YENEEA. The trim removed 4 bases at V and 4 bases at J, leaving 7 bases unmatched. This CDR3 comprises 16 residues. Written as DNA, the CDR3 is TGTGCCAGCAGCTCCCTAGCGGGAGGTTTCGCAGATACGCAGTATTTT. It yields the protein CASSSLAGGFADTQYF.